The 24 T cell receptor beta chains below come from one sample, sequenced in a study of tumor-infiltrating lymphocytes in localized non-small cell lung cancer. The table came from immunoSEQ multiplex PCR; TCRdb's copy has only in-frame clones and leaves some out. The data hold 15,000 to 20,000 clones, with 60% to 85% observed a single time. Sequenced: lung tumor tissue. The receptors shown here come from a human donor with non-small cell lung cancer.

This clone is a singleton in its sample. The chain couples TRBV5-8 to TRBJ2-3; 7 nucleotides line up with TRBD2. This CDR3 comprises 15 residues. Germline CDR1 is SGHTS and CDR2 is YDEGEE. V shed 5 bases and J 1 base; nucleotides not matched to a gene: 7. CDR3 nucleotide sequence: TGTGCCAGCAGTCCCTGGGCGGGAGGCACAGATACGCAGTATTTT. Residues: CASSPWAGGTDTQYF.

This chain joins TRBV29-1 and TRBJ2-1; 11 bases match TRBD2. The CDR3 is 14 amino acids. V lost 5 bases to trimming and J lost 7 bases; unmatched junction nucleotides: 7. Germline assignment: CDR1 SQVTM and CDR2 ANQGSEA. CDR3 sequence (DNA): TGCAGCGTTTTGACTAGCGGGGCGCGTAATGAGCAGTTCTTC. It specifies CSVLTSGARNEQFF.

This clone was seen more than once but under ten times. The V and J genes are TRBV10-3 and TRBJ2-6; weak D call: TRBD2 (7 bases). Germline-derived CDR1 and CDR2 are ENHRY and SYGVKD. Trimming left V 6 bases short and J 2 bases short, with 17 bases between. This CDR3 contains 17 residues. The CDR3 nucleotides are TGTGCCATCAGCGCAGTCCGGGGGGCACCTGGGGCCAACGTCCTGACTTTC. Residues: CAISAVRGAPGANVLTF.

V usage is TRBV9 and J usage is TRBJ1-1, with TRBD1 matching 8 bases. Losses at the gene ends were 2 bases for V and 2 bases for J; bases not matched to a gene: 5. There are 15 residues in the CDR3. The V gene's germline CDR1 is SGDLS and CDR2 YYNGEE. The DNA of the CDR3 is TGTGCCAGCAGCGTCCGGGACAGGCCCAACACTGAAGCTTTCTTT. It codes for CASSVRDRPNTEAFF.

This clone is medium-sized (0.01 to 0.1%) within its sample. The V call is TRBV5-5, the J call TRBJ1-2; 8 bases are shared with TRBD1. The CDR3 sequence is 15 residues long. CDR1 is SGHKS and CDR2 is YYEKEE in the germline V gene (reference sequence). Trimming removed 0 bases from V and 2 bases from J; junction bases left unmatched: 3. CDR3 nucleotides: TGTGCCAGCAGCTTGGCCAACAGGGGGAACTATGGCTACACCTTC. Its translation: CASSLANRGNYGYTF. Based on the CDR3 plus reference TRBV5-5 and TRBJ1-2, the full variable domain is DAGVTQSPTHLIKTRGQQVTLRCSPISGHKSVSWYQQVLGQGPQFIFQYYEKEERGRGNFPDRFSARQFPNYSSELNVNALLLGDSALYLCASSLANRGNYGYTFGSGTRLTVV.

V is TRBV5-1 and J is TRBJ2-4; D is uncertain. V lost 5 bases, J lost 3 bases, and 15 bases lay in between. Germline V gene sequence: CDR1 SGHRS, CDR2 YFSETQ. The CDR3 sequence is 15 residues long. CDR3 coding DNA: TGCGCCAGCAGTTTTCCCTCTCTGGACAAAAACATTCAGTACTTC. Its translation is CASSFPSLDKNIQYF.

This clone was detected a few times. This chain uses TRBV6-1 with TRBJ2-7; D is unclear. From germline, CDR1 is MNHNS and CDR2 SASEGT. The CDR3 length is 12 residues. V shed 0 bases and J shed 4 bases, with 4 bases lying between them. The CDR3 region has the DNA TGTGCCAGCAGTGAAGCGTCTTACGAGCAGTACTTC. Its protein is CASSEASYEQYF.

The chain uses TRBV6-5 and TRBJ2-5; TRBD2 aligns across 10 bases. V was clipped by 2 bases and J by 3 bases; unmatched bases: 6. The V gene's germline CDR1 is MNHEY and CDR2 SVGAGI. This CDR3 comprises 16 residues. In nucleotides, the CDR3 is TGTGCCAGCAGTTACCGATTTACTAGCGGGAAAGAGACCCAGTACTTC. It translates to CASSYRFTSGKETQYF.

The V and J genes are TRBV5-1 and TRBJ1-3, with D possibly TRBD1 on 6 matching bases. CDR3 length equals 15 residues. V was cut by 3 bases and J by 6 bases, with 16 bases left in between. Germline V gene lookup returns CDR1 SGHRS and CDR2 YFSETQ. CDR3 protein: CASSSGEFGENTIYF. CDR3 DNA sequence: TGCGCCAGCAGCTCAGGGGAATTCGGCGAAAACACCATATATTTT.

The chain recombines TRBV7-8 with TRBJ1-5, with a tentative D call TRBD1 (6 bases). V dropped 3 bases and J dropped 6 bases, with 12 bases sitting between them. The CDR3 totals 14 residues. Germline V lookup: CDR1 SGHVS, CDR2 FQNEAQ. The chain's CDR3 is CASSLGGATQPQHF. In DNA, the CDR3 is TGTGCCAGCAGCTTGGGGGGCGCGACTCAGCCCCAGCATTTT.

The V call is TRBV4-3, the J call TRBJ2-5; D perhaps matches TRBD2 (6 bases). V was pared by 4 bases and J by 9 bases, with 18 bases between. Germline lookup yields CDR1 LGHNA and CDR2 YSLEER. The CDR3 contains 14 residues. CDR3 loop: CASSPYAGPGAQYF. CDR3 nucleotide sequence: TGCGCCAGCAGCCCCTACGCAGGGCCGGGGGCCCAGTACTTC.

This clone has just a few counts. J is TRBJ1-5 and V is TRBV28, with no clear D. Germline V lookup: CDR1 MDHEN, CDR2 SYDVKM. This CDR3 contains 12 residues. Trimming stripped 7 bases from V and 4 bases from J, with 8 bases between. The CDR3 DNA sequence: TGTGCCAGCATGGCGGTAAATCAGCCCCAGCATTTT. It translates to CASMAVNQPQHF.

The rearrangement links TRBV9 to TRBJ2-7; 11 bases are shared with TRBD2. The V gene's germline CDR1 is SGDLS and CDR2 YYNGEE. The CDR3 spans 15 residues. V lost 4 bases to trimming and J lost 4 bases; unmatched junction nucleotides: 7. CDR3 loop: CASSPKGTSGYEQYF. The CDR3 nucleotides are TGTGCCAGCAGCCCAAAGGGGACTAGCGGTTACGAGCAGTACTTC.

In its sample, this clone was seen once. The J gene is TRBJ2-7, the V gene TRBV5-1; no reliable D call. This CDR3 contains 14 residues. CDR1 and CDR2 (germline): SGHRS, YFSETQ. V lost 0 bases and J lost 3, with 10 bases in between. The CDR3, as DNA: TGCGCCAGCAGCTTGGATCACGGGCGCTACGAGCAGTACTTC. Translated: CASSLDHGRYEQYF.

The V and J genes are TRBV18 and TRBJ1-5, with a weak D call TRBD1 (5 bases). The CDR3 runs 13 residues. V lost 4 bases, J lost 4 bases, and 8 bases lay in between. Looked up from germline, CDR1 is KGHSH and CDR2 is LQKENI. CDR3 region: CASSRGQNQPQHF. The CDR3 DNA reads TGTGCCAGCTCACGCGGACAAAATCAGCCCCAGCATTTT.

This chain connects TRBV18 to TRBJ2-1; TRBD2 agrees at 13 bases. Trimming at V came to 2 bases and at J to 8 bases, leaving 3 bases not matched to a gene. Germline assignment: CDR1 KGHSH and CDR2 LQKENI. CDR3 length: 15 amino acids. CDR3 loop: CASSPGTSGVDEQFF. The DNA of the CDR3 is TGTGCCAGCTCACCAGGGACTAGCGGGGTCGATGAGCAGTTCTTC. Combining the CDR3 with reference TRBV18 and TRBJ2-1 gives the whole variable domain NAGVMQNPRHLVRRRGQEARLRCSPMKGHSHVYWYRQLPEEGLKFMVYLQKENIIDESGMPKERFSAEFPKEGPSILRIQQVVRGDSAAYFCASSPGTSGVDEQFFGPGTRLTVL.

This chain uses TRBV28 with TRBJ2-7; no firm D call. This CDR3 spans 11 amino acids. Germline lookup yields CDR1 MDHEN and CDR2 SYDVKM. V was pared by 4 bases and J by 7 bases, with 8 bases between. The CDR3 nucleotides are TGTGCCAGCAGTTCCATCCGGGAGCAGTACTTC. Its translation is CASSSIREQYF.

This clone has more than one count but fewer than ten. The CDR3 loop is CASGLVTGGADYGYTF. CDR3 in DNA: TGTGCTAGTGGTTTGGTAACAGGGGGCGCCGACTATGGCTACACCTTC. The chain links TRBV12-5 to TRBJ1-2; TRBD1 agrees at 9 bases. V dropped 0 bases and J dropped 3; count of bases not matched to a gene: 5. Germline-derived CDR1 and CDR2 are LGHNT and FRNRAP. The CDR3 is 16 residues long.

The chain has TRBV7-2 and TRBJ2-5; a weak D match, TRBD1 (5 bases). Germline CDR1 and CDR2: SGHTA and FQGNSA. The CDR3 is 15 residues long. The germline V and J ends were trimmed by 4 bases and 6 bases, with 18 bases remaining between them. The CDR3 loop reads CASSSASGPKKTQYF. In DNA, the CDR3 is TGTGCCAGCAGCTCAGCCTCAGGGCCCAAAAAGACCCAGTACTTC.

The chain employs TRBV4-3 and TRBJ2-2, with 8 bases matching TRBD2. Per germline, CDR1 LGHNA and CDR2 YSLEER. Trimming cost V 2 bases and J 5 bases; bases outside gene matches: 10. The CDR3 contains 17 residues. The CDR3 DNA is TGCGCCAGCAGCCAAATGGTATTAGCGGGGCGTACCGGGGAGCTGTTTTTT. Encoded protein: CASSQMVLAGRTGELFF.

This chain links TRBV6-5 with TRBJ1-1; tentative D call: TRBD1 (5 bases). The CDR3 is made up of 15 amino acids. Germline values: CDR1 MNHEY, CDR2 SVGAGI. V gave up 5 bases and J gave up 5 bases, with 18 bases separating them. CDR3 bases: TGTGCCAGCAGTCACGGACACCCAATGGGTACTGAAGCTTTCTTT. It specifies CASSHGHPMGTEAFF.

The chain employs TRBV5-3 and TRBJ2-7, with TRBD2 matching 7 bases. TRBV5-3 is reported as an ORF; its role is uncertain. V lost 4 bases, J lost 2 bases, and 9 bases stayed unmatched. CDR3 length equals 15 residues. The CDR3 loop reads CARSRRRGRTYEQYF. For the CDR3, the DNA is TGTGCCAGAAGCCGGCGGCGGGGGAGGACCTACGAGCAGTACTTC.

This clone was detected once. The chain links TRBV5-5 to TRBJ1-6, with D possibly TRBD1 on 5 matching bases. With 2 bases removed from V and 9 bases from J, the gap between germline ends came to 15 bases. Germline values: CDR1 SGHKS, CDR2 YYEKEE (reference sequence). This CDR3 has 15 amino acids. CDR3 DNA sequence: TGTGCCAGCAGCTTTCCTGGGGCTTCGGGTTCACCCCTCCACTTT. This encodes CASSFPGASGSPLHF.

V is TRBV5-1 and J is TRBJ1-1; the D gene is possibly TRBD1 (6 bases). Germline CDR1 and CDR2: SGHRS and YFSETQ. V was shortened by 0 bases and J by 11 bases, with 14 bases between the two germline ends. CDR3 length: 13 residues. The CDR3 reads CASSLDRWGQAFF. In DNA, the CDR3 is TGCGCCAGCAGCTTGGATCGGTGGGGGCAGGCTTTCTTT.